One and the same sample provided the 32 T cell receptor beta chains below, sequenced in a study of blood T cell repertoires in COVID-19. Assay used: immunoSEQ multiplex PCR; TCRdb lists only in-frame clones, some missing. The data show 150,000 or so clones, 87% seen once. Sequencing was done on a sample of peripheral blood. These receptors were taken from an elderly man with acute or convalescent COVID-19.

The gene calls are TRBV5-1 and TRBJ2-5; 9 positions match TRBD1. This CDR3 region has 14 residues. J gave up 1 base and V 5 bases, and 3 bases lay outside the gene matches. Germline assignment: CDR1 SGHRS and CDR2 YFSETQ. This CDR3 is CASSHRGLQETQYF. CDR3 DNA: TGCGCCAGCAGTCACAGGGGGCTCCAAGAGACCCAGTACTTC.

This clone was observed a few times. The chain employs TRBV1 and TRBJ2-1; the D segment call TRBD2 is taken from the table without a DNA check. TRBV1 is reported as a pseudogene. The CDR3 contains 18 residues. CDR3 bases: TGCACCAGCAGCCTCTGGACTAGCGGTAACAAATTGAACAATGAGCAGTTCTTC. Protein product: CTSSLWTSGNKLNNEQFF.

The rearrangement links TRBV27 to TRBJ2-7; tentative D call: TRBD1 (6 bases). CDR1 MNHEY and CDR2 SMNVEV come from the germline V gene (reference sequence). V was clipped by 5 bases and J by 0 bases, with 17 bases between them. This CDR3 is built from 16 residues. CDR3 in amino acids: CASSPSRGIRSYEQYF. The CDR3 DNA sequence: TGTGCCAGCAGTCCCTCCAGGGGCATCCGCTCCTACGAGCAGTACTTC.

DNA for the CDR3: TGTGCCACCCCGCCTGTTCGGTACGAGCAGTACTTC. Translating gives CATPPVRYEQYF. The rearrangement joins TRBV9 to TRBJ2-7; D is unclear. The CDR3 length is 12 residues. Trimming left V 9 bases short and J 4 bases short, with 14 bases between. Per germline, CDR1 SGDLS and CDR2 YYNGEE.

The CDR3 here is CASSPGTGAYEQYF. CDR3 sequence (DNA): TGTGCCAGCTCACCAGGGACAGGGGCCTACGAGCAGTACTTC. The chain joins TRBV18 to TRBJ2-7, with TRBD1 identical over 10 bases. J lost 2 bases, V lost 2 bases, and 0 bases had no gene match. Germline V gives CDR1 KGHSH, CDR2 LQKENI. CDR3 size: 14 residues.

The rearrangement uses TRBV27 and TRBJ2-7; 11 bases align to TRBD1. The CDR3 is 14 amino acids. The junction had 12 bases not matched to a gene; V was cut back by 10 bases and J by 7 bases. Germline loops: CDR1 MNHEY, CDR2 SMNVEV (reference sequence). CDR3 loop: CATKAGTGGREQYF. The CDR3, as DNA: TGTGCCACCAAAGCCGGGACAGGGGGAAGAGAGCAGTACTTC.

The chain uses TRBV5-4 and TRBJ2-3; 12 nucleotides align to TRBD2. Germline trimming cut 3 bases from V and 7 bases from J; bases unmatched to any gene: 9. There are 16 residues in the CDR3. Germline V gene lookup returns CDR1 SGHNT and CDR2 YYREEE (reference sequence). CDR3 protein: CASSSARLAGVNTQYF. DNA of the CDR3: TGTGCCAGCAGCTCCGCCAGACTAGCGGGGGTTAATACGCAGTATTTT.

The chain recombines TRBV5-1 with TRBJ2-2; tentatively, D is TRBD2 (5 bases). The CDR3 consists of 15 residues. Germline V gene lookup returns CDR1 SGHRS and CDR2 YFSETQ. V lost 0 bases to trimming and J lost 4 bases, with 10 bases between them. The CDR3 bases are TGCGCCAGCAGCTTGGACCTAGCTGGCACCGGGGAGCTGTTTTTT. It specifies CASSLDLAGTGELFF.

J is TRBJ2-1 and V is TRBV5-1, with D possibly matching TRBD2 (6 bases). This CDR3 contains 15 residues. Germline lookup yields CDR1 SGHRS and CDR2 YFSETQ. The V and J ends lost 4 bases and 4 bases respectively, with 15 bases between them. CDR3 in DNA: TGCGCCAGCAGCAGTGCAGCGGGCCCGTACAATGAGCAGTTCTTC. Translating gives CASSSAAGPYNEQFF.

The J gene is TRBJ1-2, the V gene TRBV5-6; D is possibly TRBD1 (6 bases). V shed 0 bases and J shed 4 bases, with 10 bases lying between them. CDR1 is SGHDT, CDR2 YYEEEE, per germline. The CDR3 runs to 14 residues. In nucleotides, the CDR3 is TGTGCCAGCAGCTTGGGTCAGGGGACCTATGGCTACACCTTC. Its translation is CASSLGQGTYGYTF.

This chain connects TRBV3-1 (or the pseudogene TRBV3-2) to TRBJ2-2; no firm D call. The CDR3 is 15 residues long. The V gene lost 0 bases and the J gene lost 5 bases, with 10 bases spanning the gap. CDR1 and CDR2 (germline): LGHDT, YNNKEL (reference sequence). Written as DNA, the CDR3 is TGTGCCAGCAGCCAAGAAGTCAGGTATACCGGGGAGCTGTTTTTT. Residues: CASSQEVRYTGELFF.

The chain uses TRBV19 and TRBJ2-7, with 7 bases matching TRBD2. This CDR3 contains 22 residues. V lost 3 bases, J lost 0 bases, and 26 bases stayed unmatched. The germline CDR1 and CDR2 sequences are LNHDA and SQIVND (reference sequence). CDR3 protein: CASSIPLYPLFPLAVSSYEQYF. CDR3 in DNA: TGTGCCAGTAGTATTCCCCTCTACCCGCTTTTTCCCCTAGCGGTAAGCTCCTACGAGCAGTACTTC.

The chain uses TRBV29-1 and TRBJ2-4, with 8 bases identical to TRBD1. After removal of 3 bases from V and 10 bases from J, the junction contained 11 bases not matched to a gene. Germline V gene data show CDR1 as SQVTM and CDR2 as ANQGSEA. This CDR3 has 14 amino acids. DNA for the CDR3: TGCAGCGTTGATACTACCGGGACAGGCGTTATTCAGTACTTC. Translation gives CSVDTTGTGVIQYF.

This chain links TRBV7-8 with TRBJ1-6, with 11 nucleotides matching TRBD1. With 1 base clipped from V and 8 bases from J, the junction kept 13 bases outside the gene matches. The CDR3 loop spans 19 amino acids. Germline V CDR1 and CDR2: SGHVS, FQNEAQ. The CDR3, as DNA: TGTGCCAGCAGCTTAGACCGGACAGGGGGCGCGGTAAGGCATTCACCCCTCCACTTT. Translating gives CASSLDRTGGAVRHSPLHF. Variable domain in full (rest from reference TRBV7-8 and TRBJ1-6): GAGVSQSPRYKVAKRGQDVALRCDPISGHVSLFWYQQALGQGPEFLTYFQNEAQLDKSGLPSDRFFAERPEGSVSTLKIQRTQQEDSAVYLCASSLDRTGGAVRHSPLHFGNGTRLTVT.

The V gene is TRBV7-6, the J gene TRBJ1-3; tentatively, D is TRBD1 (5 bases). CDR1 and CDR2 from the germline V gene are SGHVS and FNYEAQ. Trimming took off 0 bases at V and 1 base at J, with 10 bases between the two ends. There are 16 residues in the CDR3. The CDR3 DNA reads TGTGCCAGCAGCTTAGCGGGAACAGGATCTGGAAACACCATATATTTT. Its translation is CASSLAGTGSGNTIYF.

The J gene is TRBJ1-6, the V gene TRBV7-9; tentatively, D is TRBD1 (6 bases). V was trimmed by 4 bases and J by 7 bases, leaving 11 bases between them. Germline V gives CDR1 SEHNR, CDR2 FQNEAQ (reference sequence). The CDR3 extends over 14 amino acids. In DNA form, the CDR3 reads TGTGCCAGCAGCTCCGGGACAACCAATTCACCCCTCCACTTT. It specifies CASSSGTTNSPLHF.

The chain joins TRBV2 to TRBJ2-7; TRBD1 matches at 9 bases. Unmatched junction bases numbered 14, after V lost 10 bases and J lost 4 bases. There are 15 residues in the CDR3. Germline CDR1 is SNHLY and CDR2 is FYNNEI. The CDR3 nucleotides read TGTGCCACCCGACAAGCCCCGACAGGGGGATACGAGCAGTACTTC. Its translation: CATRQAPTGGYEQYF.

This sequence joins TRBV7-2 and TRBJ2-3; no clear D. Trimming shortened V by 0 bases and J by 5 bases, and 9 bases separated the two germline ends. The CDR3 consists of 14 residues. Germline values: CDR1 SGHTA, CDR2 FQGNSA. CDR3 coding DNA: TGTGCCAGCAGCTTAGCGCTAGTAGGAGATACGCAGTATTTT. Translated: CASSLALVGDTQYF.

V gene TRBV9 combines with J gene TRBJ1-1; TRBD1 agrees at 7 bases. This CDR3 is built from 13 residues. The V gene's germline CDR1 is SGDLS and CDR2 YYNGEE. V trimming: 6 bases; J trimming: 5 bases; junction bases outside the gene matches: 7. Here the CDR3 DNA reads TGTGCCAGCAACAGGGGCGGGGAGACTGAAGCTTTCTTT. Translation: CASNRGGETEAFF.

CDR3 bases: TGTGCGAGTAACCCCAGCAGGGATGTTGATGGCTACACCTTC. This encodes CASNPSRDVDGYTF. The chain uses TRBV10-3 and TRBJ1-2; tentative D call: TRBD1 (5 bases). From germline, CDR1 is ENHRY and CDR2 SYGVKD. CDR3 size: 14 residues.

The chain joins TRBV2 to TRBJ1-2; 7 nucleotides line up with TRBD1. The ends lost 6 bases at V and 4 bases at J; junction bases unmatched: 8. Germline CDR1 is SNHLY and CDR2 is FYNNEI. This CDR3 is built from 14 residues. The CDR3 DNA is TGTGCCAGCAGACCCAGACAGGGACTCTATGGCTACACCTTC. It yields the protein CASRPRQGLYGYTF. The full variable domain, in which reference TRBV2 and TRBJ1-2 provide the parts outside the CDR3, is EPEVTQTPSHQVTQMGQEVILRCVPISNHLYFYWYRQILGQKVEFLVSFYNNEISEKSEIFDDQFSVERPDGSNFTLKIRSTKLEDSAMYFCASRPRQGLYGYTFGSGTRLTVV.

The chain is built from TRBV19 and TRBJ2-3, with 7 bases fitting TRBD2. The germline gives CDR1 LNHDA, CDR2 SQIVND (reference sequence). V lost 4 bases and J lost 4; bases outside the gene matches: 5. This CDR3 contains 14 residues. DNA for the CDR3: TGTGCCAGTAGTAGGGCGGGAGTCGCAGATACGCAGTATTTT. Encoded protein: CASSRAGVADTQYF.

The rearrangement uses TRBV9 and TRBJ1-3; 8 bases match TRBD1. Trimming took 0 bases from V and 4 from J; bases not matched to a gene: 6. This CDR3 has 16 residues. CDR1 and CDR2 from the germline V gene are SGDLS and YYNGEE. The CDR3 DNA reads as TGTGCCAGCAGCGTAGGCCAGGGGGCCATCGGAAACACCATATATTTT. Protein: CASSVGQGAIGNTIYF.

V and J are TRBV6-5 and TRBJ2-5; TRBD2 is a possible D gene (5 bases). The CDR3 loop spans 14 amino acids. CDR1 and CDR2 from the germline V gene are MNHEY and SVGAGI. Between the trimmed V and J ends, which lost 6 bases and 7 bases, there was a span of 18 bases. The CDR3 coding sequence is TGTGCCAGCAGCCCCGGACTTCTCATAGGGACCCAGTACTTC. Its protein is CASSPGLLIGTQYF.

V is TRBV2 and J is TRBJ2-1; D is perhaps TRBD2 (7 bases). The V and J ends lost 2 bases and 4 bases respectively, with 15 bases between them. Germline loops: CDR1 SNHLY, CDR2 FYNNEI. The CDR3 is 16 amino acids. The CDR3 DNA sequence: TGTGCCAGCAGTGAATGGGGGGGGGCAACATACAATGAGCAGTTCTTC. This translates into CASSEWGGATYNEQFF.

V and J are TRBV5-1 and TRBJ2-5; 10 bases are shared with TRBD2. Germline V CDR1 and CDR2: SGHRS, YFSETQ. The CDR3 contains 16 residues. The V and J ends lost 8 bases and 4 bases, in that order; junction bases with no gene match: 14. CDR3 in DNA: TGCGCCAGTAGCGAGGGACTAGCGATCGGTAGAGAGACCCAGTACTTC. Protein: CASSEGLAIGRETQYF. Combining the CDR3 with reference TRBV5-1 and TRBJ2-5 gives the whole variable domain KAGVTQTPRYLIKTRGQQVTLSCSPISGHRSVSWYQQTPGQGLQFLFEYFSETQRNKGNFPGRFSGRQFSNSRSEMNVSTLELGDSALYLCASSEGLAIGRETQYFGPGTRLLVL.

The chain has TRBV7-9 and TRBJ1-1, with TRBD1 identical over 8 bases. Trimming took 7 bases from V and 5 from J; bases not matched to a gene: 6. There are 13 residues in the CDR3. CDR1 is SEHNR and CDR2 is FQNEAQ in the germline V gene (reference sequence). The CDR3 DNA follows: TGTGCCAGCACCCGGACAGGGCGTACTGAAGCTTTCTTT. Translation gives CASTRTGRTEAFF.

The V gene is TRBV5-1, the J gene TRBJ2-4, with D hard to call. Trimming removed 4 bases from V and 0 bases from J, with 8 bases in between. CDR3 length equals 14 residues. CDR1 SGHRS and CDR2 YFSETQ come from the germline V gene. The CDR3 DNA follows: TGCGCCAGCAGCCCTGGAGTAGCCAAAAACATTCAGTACTTC. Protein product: CASSPGVAKNIQYF.

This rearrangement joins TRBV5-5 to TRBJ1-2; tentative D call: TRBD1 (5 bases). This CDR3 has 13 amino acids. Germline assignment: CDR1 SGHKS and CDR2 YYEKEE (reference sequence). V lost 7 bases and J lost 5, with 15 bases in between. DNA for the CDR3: TGTGCCAGCGGACCCCGGGCAGGGTATGGCTACACCTTC. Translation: CASGPRAGYGYTF.

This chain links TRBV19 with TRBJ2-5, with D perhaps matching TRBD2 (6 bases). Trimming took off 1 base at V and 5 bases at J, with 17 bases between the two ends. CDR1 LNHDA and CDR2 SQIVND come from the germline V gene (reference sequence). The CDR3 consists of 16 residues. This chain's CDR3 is CASSIGGLPVRETQYF. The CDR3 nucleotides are TGTGCCAGTAGTATAGGGGGACTGCCTGTACGTGAGACCCAGTACTTC.

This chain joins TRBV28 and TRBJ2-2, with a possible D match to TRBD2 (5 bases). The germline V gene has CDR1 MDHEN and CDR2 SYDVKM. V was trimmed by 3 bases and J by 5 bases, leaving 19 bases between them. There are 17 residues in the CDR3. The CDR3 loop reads CASSFGPVGRRTGELFF. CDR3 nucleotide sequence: TGTGCCAGCAGTTTTGGCCCTGTGGGGAGACGGACCGGGGAGCTGTTTTTT.

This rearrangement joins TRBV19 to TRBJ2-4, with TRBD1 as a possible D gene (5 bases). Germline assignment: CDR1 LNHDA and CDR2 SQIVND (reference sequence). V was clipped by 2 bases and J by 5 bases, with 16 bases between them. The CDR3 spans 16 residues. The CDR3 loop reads CASSISPTGNQNIQYF. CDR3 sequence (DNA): TGTGCCAGTAGTATATCCCCCACAGGTAACCAAAACATTCAGTACTTC.